This TCR beta chain was found in a study of blood T cell repertoires in COVID-19. Here immunoSEQ multiplex PCR was the method, and the copy in TCRdb shows in-frame clones only, minus some. Here the sample spans a few hundred thousand clones, 87% being singletons. Participants, 18 to 89 years old, spanned about 26 US areas. Clinical histories supplied by participants themselves formed the basis of cohort assignment. With 4 bases clipped from V and 6 bases from J, the junction kept 9 bases outside the gene matches. Germline V lookup: CDR1 SGHAT, CDR2 FQNNGV. The CDR3 has 15 residues. This chain links TRBV11-2 with TRBJ1-2; TRBD1 aligns across 9 bases. Input material: PBMCs or T cells enriched from blood (not recorded which). This TCR was recovered from a woman under 30 who had recovered from COVID-19. The CDR3 loop is CASSSYRGRDNGYTF. CDR3 coding DNA: TGTGCCAGCAGCTCCTACAGGGGGCGGGATAATGGCTACACCTTC.